The 18 T cell receptor beta chains below were found in one sample sequenced in a study of Graves' ophthalmopathy and Graves' hyperthyroidism. Amplified TCR beta CDR3 regions were obtained using RNA transcripts as template. RT-PCR was first run with HTBI primers, then multiplex PCR in a second round. In TCRdb, the multiplex PCR reads were re-called with MiXCR into one record per CDR3 protein. In the table there are a few hundred thousand distinct CDR3 sequences, approximately 15% of which are singletons. The sample comprised peripheral blood. These receptors were obtained from a young woman with stable Graves' hyperthyroidism.

This clonotype was observed at least ten times. The chain joins TRBV27 to TRBJ1-5; maybe TRBD1 (5 bases). V was pared by 2 bases and J by 5 bases, with 10 bases between. CDR1 and CDR2 from the germline V gene are MNHEY and SMNVEV (reference sequence). This CDR3 comprises 14 residues. CDR3 nucleotides: TGTGCCAGCAGTTTAGGGGCAGCAGATCAGCCCCAGCATTTT. It translates to CASSLGAADQPQHF.

This clonotype appeared many times. The chain carries TRBV27 and TRBJ2-7, with D uncertain. Trimming took 0 bases from V and 0 from J, leaving 12 bases between them. CDR1 and CDR2 from the germline V gene are MNHEY and SMNVEV (reference sequence). The CDR3 has 16 residues. The CDR3 protein is CASSLSGSRSSYEQYF. CDR3 DNA: TGTGCCAGCAGTTTATCAGGCTCAAGGAGCTCCTACGAGCAGTACTTC.

This clonotype has ten or more counts. The chain couples TRBV12-3 or TRBV12-4 to TRBJ1-1, with a tentative D call TRBD1 (6 bases). The CDR3 contains 13 residues. Deletions cut 6 bases from V and 6 bases from J, with 14 bases between. CDR3 sequence (DNA): TGTGCCAGCAGCCAAAAGGGGGGGGCTGAAGCTTTCTTT. Its translation is CASSQKGGAEAFF.

This clonotype has ten or more counts. This chain uses TRBV4-1 with TRBJ1-5; D gene uncertain. This CDR3 has 14 amino acids. Germline-derived CDR1 and CDR2 are MGHRA and YSYEKL. The germline V and J ends were trimmed by 1 base and 4 bases, with 8 bases remaining between them. This CDR3 is CASSQVGRNQPQHF. The CDR3, as DNA: TGCGCCAGCAGCCAAGTAGGAAGAAATCAGCCCCAGCATTTT.

At least ten counts were recorded for this clonotype. The V and J genes are TRBV6-2 or TRBV6-3 and TRBJ2-7; weak D call: TRBD1 (5 bases). The CDR3 spans 14 residues. Trimming shortened V by 5 bases and J by 1 base, and 12 bases separated the two germline ends. From germline, CDR1 is MNHEY and CDR2 SVGEGT. The CDR3 region is CASSIRQSSYEQYF. In DNA, the CDR3 is TGTGCCAGCAGTATCAGACAGTCTTCCTACGAGCAGTACTTC.

This clonotype has a count of ten or more. The CDR3 is CSARDWTGGENSPLHF. DNA of the CDR3: TGCAGTGCTAGAGATTGGACAGGGGGCGAGAATTCACCCCTCCACTTT. The chain joins TRBV20-1 to TRBJ1-6; TRBD1 agrees at 11 bases. Unmatched junction bases numbered 5, after V lost 0 bases and J lost 7 bases. Germline V gives CDR1 DFQATT, CDR2 SNEGSKA (reference sequence). The CDR3 length is 16 residues.

This clonotype was seen repeatedly, ten times or more. This could be a read error, since a much larger clone is one nucleotide away. The J gene is TRBJ1-6, the V gene TRBV6-1; D is unresolved. Germline-derived CDR1 and CDR2 are MNHNS and SASEGT. The CDR3 is made up of 15 amino acids. CDR3 sequence (DNA): TGTGCCAGCAGATCCGGGATCTCGGGGAATTCACCCCCCCACTTT. Amino acid sequence: CASRSGISGNSPPHF.

This clonotype was picked up many times. The CDR3 is CASRRQDWRQTEAFF. For the CDR3, the DNA is TGTGCCTCACGTCGGCAGGACTGGCGGCAAACTGAAGCTTTCTTT. The J gene is TRBJ1-1, the V gene TRBV6-4; no firm D call. Germline assignment: CDR1 MRHNA and CDR2 SNTAGT. This CDR3 contains 15 residues. Trimming shortened V by 11 bases and J by 5 bases, and 24 bases separated the two germline ends.

This clonotype was counted many times. CDR3 coding DNA: TGTGCCAGCAGCTTAGGTGGCAGGCAAGAGACCCAGTACTTC. Its protein product is CASSLGGRQETQYF. This sequence joins TRBV11-2 and TRBJ2-5; D remains unclear. The CDR3 contains 14 residues. Germline-derived CDR1 and CDR2 are SGHAT and FQNNGV. Between the trimmed V and J ends, which lost 1 base and 2 bases, there was a span of 8 bases. The whole variable domain, filled in from reference TRBV11-2 and TRBJ2-5, reads EAGVAQSPRYKIIEKRQSVAFWCNPISGHATLYWYQQILGQGPKLLIQFQNNGVVDDSQLPKDRFSAERLKGVDSTLKIQPAKLEDSAVYLCASSLGGRQETQYFGPGTRLLVL.

Concerning this clonotype: Since a much larger clone is just one base distant, this may be a read error. The chain combines TRBV10-3 with TRBJ1-2, with a weak D call TRBD1 (6 bases). The CDR3 is 14 residues long. Germline CDR1 is ENHRY and CDR2 is SYGVKD. DNA of the CDR3: TGTGCCATCAACACGGACAGCATGAACTATGACTACACCTTC. Amino acids: CAINTDSMNYDYTF.

This clonotype showed up just a few times. The chain carries TRBV19 and TRBJ2-7, with TRBD1 matching over 10 bases. CDR1 is LNHDA, CDR2 SQIVND, per germline (reference sequence). The CDR3 runs 16 residues. V lost 2 bases, J lost 2 bases, and 6 bases stayed unmatched. CDR3 DNA: TGTGCCAGTAGTATAAGGACAGGGGGGATCCCCTACGAGCAGTACTTC. This sequence encodes CASSIRTGGIPYEQYF. The variable domain in full, completed from reference TRBV19 and TRBJ2-7, reads DGGITQSPKYLFRKEGQNVTLSCEQNLNHDAMYWYRQDPGQGLRLIYYSQIVNDFQKGDIAEGYSVSREKKESFPLTVTSAQKNPTAFYLCASSIRTGGIPYEQYFGPGTRLTVT.

This clonotype appeared many times. The chain uses TRBV5-1 and TRBJ1-2, with TRBD1 matching over 11 bases. Unmatched junction bases numbered 5, after V lost 2 bases and J lost 8 bases. From germline, CDR1 is SGHRS and CDR2 YFSETQ. The CDR3 has 14 residues. CDR3: CASSLGQGAWGYTF. The DNA of the CDR3 is TGCGCCAGCAGCTTAGGACAGGGGGCGTGGGGCTACACCTTC.

This chain connects TRBV6-1 to TRBJ1-1, with D possibly matching TRBD1 (6 bases). This CDR3 contains 13 residues. V was shortened by 11 bases and J by 11 bases, with 24 bases between the two germline ends. Germline assignment: CDR1 MNHNS and CDR2 SASEGT. CDR3 residues: CAGAAKGRGTAFF. In DNA, the CDR3 is TGTGCCGGAGCCGCGAAAGGGAGGGGGACTGCTTTCTTT.

The chain uses TRBV28 and TRBJ2-7; possible D gene TRBD1, 6 bases. This CDR3 has 13 residues. Germline-derived CDR1 and CDR2 are MDHEN and SYDVKM. Trimming pared 8 bases from V and 2 bases from J, leaving 13 bases between. The CDR3 protein is CASGSGTPYEQYF. The CDR3 nucleotides read TGTGCCAGCGGGAGTGGGACACCCTACGAGCAGTACTTC. The variable domain in full, completed from reference TRBV28 and TRBJ2-7, reads DVKVTQSSRYLVKRTGEKVFLECVQDMDHENMFWYRQDPGLGLRLIYFSYDVKMKEKGDIPEGYSVSREKKERFSLILESASTNQTSMYLCASGSGTPYEQYFGPGTRLTVT.

This clonotype was seen ten or more times. This rearrangement joins TRBV6-5 to TRBJ2-2; either TRBD1 or TRBD2 may supply D (5 bases each). CDR1 and CDR2 from the germline V gene are MNHEY and SVGAGI. With 0 bases removed from V and 4 bases from J, the gap between germline ends came to 12 bases. This CDR3 spans 16 amino acids. The CDR3 here is CASSYSGRGLTGELFF. As DNA, the CDR3 is TGTGCCAGCAGTTACTCAGGCCGGGGCCTCACCGGGGAGCTGTTTTTT.

This clonotype was seen repeatedly, ten times or more. V and J are TRBV6-2 or TRBV6-3 and TRBJ1-1, with D possibly being TRBD1 (5 bases). The CDR3 is made up of 13 amino acids. Germline CDR1 MNHEY, CDR2 SVGEGT. The V end lost 2 bases, the J end lost 5 bases, and 9 bases lay between the germline ends. The CDR3 region is CASSYPEGTEAFF. The CDR3 DNA sequence: TGTGCCAGCAGTTACCCGGAGGGGACTGAAGCTTTCTTT.

This chain joins TRBV3-1 and TRBJ1-5; 8 bases map to TRBD1. V lost 0 bases, J lost 7 bases, and 8 bases stayed unmatched. The CDR3 has 16 residues. CDR1 and CDR2 from the germline V gene are LGHDT and YNNKEL (reference sequence). CDR3 bases: TGTGCCAGCAGCCAAGATGGACAGGGCGGAGAGCAGCCCCAGCATTTT. Protein: CASSQDGQGGEQPQHF.

This clonotype was picked up many times. This sequence joins TRBV12-3 or TRBV12-4 and TRBJ2-7; D is unresolved. V was cut by 2 bases and J by 6 bases, with 5 bases left in between. The CDR3 length is 11 residues. The CDR3 coding sequence is TGTGCCAGCAGTTTAATTGGCGAGCAGTACTTC. This codes for CASSLIGEQYF.